Here is one T cell receptor beta chain with its context. Its antigen is currently unknown. The data belong to a study of OX40 agonist ivuxolimab in advanced cancers. In the study overall: Partial responses were achieved by three patients, one with hepatocellular carcinoma and two with cutaneous melanoma. Study observations and caveats: CD4+ and CD8+ blood T cells expanded clonally by week 6 at 0.1 to 3.0 mg/kg.

The protocol was immunoSEQ multiplex PCR, while the TCRdb copy is restricted to in-frame clones and leaves out a portion. The sample gives some 73,000 clones, approximately 90% of which show up once; about 10% is in the top ten. This CDR3 spans 12 amino acids. Germline V gene sequence: CDR1 MNHEY, CDR2 SMNVEV (reference sequence). Trimming left V 10 bases short and J 2 bases short, with 12 bases between. The sample was CD4+ or CD8+ T cells sorted from blood, taken in a trial of the OX40 agonist ivuxolimab. This TCR came from an adult with an advanced solid tumor such as melanoma, head and neck, liver or kidney cancer. The gene calls are TRBV27 and TRBJ2-7, with D perhaps given as TRBD1 or TRBD2 (5 bases each). This chain's CDR3 is CAIFGTAYEQYF. The CDR3 coding sequence is TGTGCCATCTTCGGGACGGCCTACGAGCAGTACTTC.